This entry concerns a single TCR beta chain. This record belongs to a study of control samples from healthy donors and cancer patients. Germline V gives CDR1 SNHLY, CDR2 FYNNEI. Trimming removed 5 bases from V and 6 bases from J, with 9 bases in between. The CDR3 is 12 amino acids. TCRdb's table, derived via immunoSEQ multiplex PCR, lists solely in-frame clones and lacks some. This sample yields around 20,000 clones, of which roughly 86% are seen a single time; approximately 10% belongs to the top ten. The sample was PBMCs. V gene TRBV2 combines with J gene TRBJ2-3; weak D call: TRBD1 (6 bases). The receptor's source is a woman in her 70s with colorectal cancer. CDR3 protein: CASSSQGDTQYF. In nucleotides, the CDR3 is TGTGCCAGCAGTTCCCAGGGGGATACGCAGTATTTT.